A selection of T cell receptor beta chains follows, all from one sample in a study of blood T cell repertoires in COVID-19. Generated by immunoSEQ multiplex PCR, the TCRdb table keeps only in-frame clones and is missing some. The sample has fewer than 250,000 clones, around nine tenths seen once. The specimen was peripheral blood. The receptors here all came from a man aged 25-45 years with COVID-19, enrolled during active disease. CDR3s include the opening cysteine and the closing phenylalanine or tryptophan. D genes are given only for firm matches. Part of the rows lack a size; the others show once, few, many or a class for expanded clones.

v_call: TRBV25-1; clone_size: once; d_call: -; j_call: TRBJ2-7; cdr3_nt: TGTGCCAGCAGTGCACACGGGACTCTCCGGGACGAGCAGTACTTC; cdr3_aa: CASSAHGTLRDEQYF
v_call: TRBV3-1/TRBV3-2; clone_size: -; d_call: -; j_call: TRBJ1-2; cdr3_nt: TGTGCCAGCAGCCAAGATATTACCGGGAACTATGGCTACACCTTC; cdr3_aa: CASSQDITGNYGYTF
v_call: TRBV18; clone_size: -; d_call: TRBD1; j_call: TRBJ1-1; cdr3_nt: TGTGCCAGCTCACCACTGGGGACAGGGGGGGATACTGAAGCTTTCTTT; cdr3_aa: CASSPLGTGGDTEAFF
v_call: TRBV19; clone_size: -; d_call: -; j_call: TRBJ1-1; cdr3_nt: TGTGCCAGTAGTATAGATCCTACAGGGTTTAGCACTGAAGCTTTCTTT; cdr3_aa: CASSIDPTGFSTEAFF
v_call: TRBV19; clone_size: -; d_call: -; j_call: TRBJ1-1; cdr3_nt: TGTGCCAGTAGTACAGCCGAGGGTGGCACTGAAGCTTTCTTT; cdr3_aa: CASSTAEGGTEAFF
v_call: TRBV27; clone_size: -; d_call: TRBD2; j_call: TRBJ2-1; cdr3_nt: TGTGCCAGCAGTCTCTTTAGCGGGGGGGCGGGTGAGCAGTTCTTC; cdr3_aa: CASSLFSGGAGEQFF
v_call: TRBV7-2; clone_size: -; d_call: -; j_call: TRBJ2-3; cdr3_nt: TGTGCCAGCAGCTTCCTCTCCGGTTCGTCAGATACGCAGTATTTT; cdr3_aa: CASSFLSGSSDTQYF
v_call: TRBV7-7; clone_size: -; d_call: TRBD2; j_call: TRBJ2-5; cdr3_nt: TGTGCCAGCAGCCCAGGACTAGCGGGGTTTCAAGAGACCCAGTACTTC; cdr3_aa: CASSPGLAGFQETQYF
v_call: TRBV2; clone_size: -; d_call: TRBD1; j_call: TRBJ2-7; cdr3_nt: TGTGCCAGCACGGGGGGACAGGGTTTCTACGAGCAGTACTTC; cdr3_aa: CASTGGQGFYEQYF
v_call: TRBV5-1; clone_size: -; d_call: -; j_call: TRBJ1-6; cdr3_nt: TGCGCCAGCAGCTTGGGACAGGCCGACATTAATTCACCCCTCCACTTT; cdr3_aa: CASSLGQADINSPLHF
v_call: TRBV5-1; clone_size: once; d_call: TRBD1; j_call: TRBJ2-7; cdr3_nt: TGCGCCAGCAGGACCGGGGACAGGGGGGACGAGCAGTACTTC; cdr3_aa: CASRTGDRGDEQYF
v_call: TRBV4-2; clone_size: -; d_call: -; j_call: TRBJ1-3; cdr3_nt: TGTGCCAGCAGCCAAGATAAATCCACAGAGTACGGAAACACCATATATTTT; cdr3_aa: CASSQDKSTEYGNTIYF
v_call: TRBV5-1; clone_size: -; d_call: -; j_call: TRBJ1-3; cdr3_nt: TGCGCCAGCACCGATAGTGGAAACACCATATATTTT; cdr3_aa: CASTDSGNTIYF
v_call: TRBV18; clone_size: -; d_call: -; j_call: TRBJ2-5; cdr3_nt: TGTGCCAGCTCAAACACGAGGACAGCTTCACAAGAGACCCAGTACTTC; cdr3_aa: CASSNTRTASQETQYF
v_call: TRBV27; clone_size: -; d_call: -; j_call: TRBJ2-3; cdr3_nt: TGTGCCAGCAGTCTGGGCGGGGACACAGATACGCAGTATTTT; cdr3_aa: CASSLGGDTDTQYF
v_call: TRBV12-5; clone_size: -; d_call: TRBD1; j_call: TRBJ2-3; cdr3_nt: TGTGCTAGTGGTTCTGGGACAGGGCTAACAGATACGCAGTATTTT; cdr3_aa: CASGSGTGLTDTQYF
v_call: TRBV28; clone_size: -; d_call: -; j_call: TRBJ1-2; cdr3_nt: TGTGCCAGCAGTTTCTCTTCCTATGGCTACACCTTC; cdr3_aa: CASSFSSYGYTF
v_call: TRBV7-9; clone_size: few; d_call: TRBD1; j_call: TRBJ2-7; cdr3_nt: TGTGCCAGCAGCTTAGTAGGGACAGGGTCCTACGAGCAGTACTTC; cdr3_aa: CASSLVGTGSYEQYF
v_call: TRBV5-1; clone_size: -; d_call: TRBD1; j_call: TRBJ1-6; cdr3_nt: TGCGCCAGCAGCCCGGGACAGGGGGCCCCGTTGCACTTT; cdr3_aa: CASSPGQGAPLHF
v_call: TRBV3-1/TRBV3-2; clone_size: -; d_call: -; j_call: TRBJ1-3; cdr3_nt: TGTGCCAGCAGCCAAGATGGGAGTTCTGGAAACACCATATATTTT; cdr3_aa: CASSQDGSSGNTIYF
v_call: TRBV13; clone_size: -; d_call: -; j_call: TRBJ1-3; cdr3_nt: TGTGCCAGCACCTCACCCGGGACAACTGGAAACACCATATATTTT; cdr3_aa: CASTSPGTTGNTIYF
v_call: TRBV9; clone_size: once; d_call: TRBD1; j_call: TRBJ1-2; cdr3_nt: TGTGCCAGCAGCTTTCGACAGGGGAAGGAGCACTATGGCTACACCTTC; cdr3_aa: CASSFRQGKEHYGYTF
v_call: TRBV6-6; clone_size: -; d_call: TRBD2; j_call: TRBJ2-6; cdr3_nt: TGTGCCAGCAGTCCCTCCAGACTAGCGGGGGACTCTGGGGCCAACGTCCTGACTTTC; cdr3_aa: CASSPSRLAGDSGANVLTF
v_call: TRBV4-1; clone_size: -; d_call: TRBD1; j_call: TRBJ1-3; cdr3_nt: TGCGCCAGCAGCCACCTGCCGGGACAGCGCTCTGGAAACACCATATATTTT; cdr3_aa: CASSHLPGQRSGNTIYF
v_call: TRBV6-2/TRBV6-3; clone_size: -; d_call: -; j_call: TRBJ1-5; cdr3_nt: TGTGCCAGCAGTTATCAGGGCAGCAATCAGCCCCAGCATTTT; cdr3_aa: CASSYQGSNQPQHF
v_call: TRBV5-4; clone_size: -; d_call: TRBD1; j_call: TRBJ1-1; cdr3_nt: TGTGCCAGCAGCCCGGGACAGGGCAACACTGAAGCTTTCTTT; cdr3_aa: CASSPGQGNTEAFF
v_call: TRBV27; clone_size: few; d_call: TRBD1; j_call: TRBJ1-5; cdr3_nt: TGTGCCAGCAGTTTCCAAGGGGGCGGGAATCAGCCCCAGCATTTT; cdr3_aa: CASSFQGGGNQPQHF
v_call: TRBV6-2/TRBV6-3; clone_size: -; d_call: TRBD2; j_call: TRBJ2-1; cdr3_nt: TGTGCCAGCAGTTACTCTAGCGGGGAGGTAGCCTACAATGAGCAGTTCTTC; cdr3_aa: CASSYSSGEVAYNEQFF
v_call: TRBV27; clone_size: -; d_call: -; j_call: TRBJ1-5; cdr3_nt: TGTGCCAGCAGTTTGTTCAGGGGACCCAATCAGCCCCAGCATTTT; cdr3_aa: CASSLFRGPNQPQHF
v_call: TRBV19; clone_size: -; d_call: TRBD2; j_call: TRBJ2-7; cdr3_nt: TGTGCCAGTAGTATGGGCCCAGGGAGGGACGAGCAGTACTTC; cdr3_aa: CASSMGPGRDEQYF
v_call: TRBV6-6; clone_size: -; d_call: TRBD1; j_call: TRBJ2-2; cdr3_nt: TGTGCCAGCAGGCGGGACAGGGGGACGAACACCGGGGAGCTGTTTTTT; cdr3_aa: CASRRDRGTNTGELFF
v_call: TRBV2; clone_size: -; d_call: -; j_call: TRBJ1-2; cdr3_nt: TGTGCCAGCAGGCCGGGGTTAGCTAACTATGGCTACACCTTC; cdr3_aa: CASRPGLANYGYTF
v_call: TRBV30; clone_size: -; d_call: -; j_call: TRBJ2-7; cdr3_nt: TGTGCCTGGACAGGGGGAGGTTACGAGCAGTACTTC; cdr3_aa: CAWTGGGYEQYF
v_call: TRBV12-5; clone_size: -; d_call: -; j_call: TRBJ2-7; cdr3_nt: TGTGCTAGTGGTTTGGTCCCGAGGCCCGAGCAGTACTTC; cdr3_aa: CASGLVPRPEQYF
v_call: TRBV28; clone_size: -; d_call: TRBD1; j_call: TRBJ1-5; cdr3_nt: TGTGCCAGCAGTTCGGGACAGGGGGCGAATCAGCCCCAGCATTTT; cdr3_aa: CASSSGQGANQPQHF
v_call: TRBV4-1; clone_size: -; d_call: TRBD1; j_call: TRBJ1-2; cdr3_nt: TGCGCCAGCAGCCAAGTAGGGGGCGATGGCTACACCTTC; cdr3_aa: CASSQVGGDGYTF
v_call: TRBV7-9; clone_size: -; d_call: TRBD1; j_call: TRBJ1-2; cdr3_nt: TGTGCCAGCAGCATCACGACAGGGGCCCTAAATGGCTACACCTTC; cdr3_aa: CASSITTGALNGYTF
v_call: TRBV27; clone_size: -; d_call: -; j_call: TRBJ2-3; cdr3_nt: TGTGCCAGCAGTTTTAGGACAGTGAGCACAGATACGCAGTATTTT; cdr3_aa: CASSFRTVSTDTQYF
v_call: TRBV2; clone_size: -; d_call: TRBD1; j_call: TRBJ1-1; cdr3_nt: TGTGCCAGCAGTGAATTTGGGACAGCGAACACTGAAGCTTTCTTT; cdr3_aa: CASSEFGTANTEAFF
v_call: TRBV19; clone_size: once; d_call: TRBD1; j_call: TRBJ1-5; cdr3_nt: TGTGCCAGTAGTATGGAGGACAGGGTCCCCTATCAGCCCCAGCATTTT; cdr3_aa: CASSMEDRVPYQPQHF
v_call: TRBV7-6; clone_size: once; d_call: TRBD1; j_call: TRBJ1-2; cdr3_nt: TGTGCCAGCAGCTACGGGACAGACACTGACTATGGCTACACCTTC; cdr3_aa: CASSYGTDTDYGYTF
v_call: TRBV7-9; clone_size: once; d_call: -; j_call: TRBJ1-5; cdr3_nt: TGTGCCAGCAGCTTAGGCAGAGGGAATCAGCCCCAGCATTTT; cdr3_aa: CASSLGRGNQPQHF
v_call: TRBV3-1/TRBV3-2; clone_size: -; d_call: -; j_call: TRBJ1-6; cdr3_nt: TGTGCCAGTCAGGCGGGGGCGGATGCGTCACCCCTCCACTTT; cdr3_aa: CASQAGADASPLHF
v_call: TRBV6-6; clone_size: -; d_call: -; j_call: TRBJ1-1; cdr3_nt: TGTGCCAGTAGGGGGGGGGCCGACACTGAAGCTTTCTTT; cdr3_aa: CASRGGADTEAFF
v_call: TRBV5-1; clone_size: -; d_call: -; j_call: TRBJ1-1; cdr3_nt: TGCGCCAGCAGCTTCGACACGAACACTGAAGCTTTCTTT; cdr3_aa: CASSFDTNTEAFF